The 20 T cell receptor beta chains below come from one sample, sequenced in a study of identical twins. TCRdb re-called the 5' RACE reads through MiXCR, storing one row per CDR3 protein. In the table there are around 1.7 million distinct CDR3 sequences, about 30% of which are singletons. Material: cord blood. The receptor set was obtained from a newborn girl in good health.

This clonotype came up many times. The CDR3 protein is CASSQATGGYGYTF. In DNA form, the CDR3 reads TGTGCCAGCAGCCAAGCAACGGGTGGCTATGGCTACACCTTC. The chain uses TRBV4-2 and TRBJ1-2; no clear D. Trimming stripped 1 base from V and 4 bases from J, with 10 bases between. The CDR3 runs 14 residues. From germline, CDR1 is LGHNA and CDR2 YNFKEQ.

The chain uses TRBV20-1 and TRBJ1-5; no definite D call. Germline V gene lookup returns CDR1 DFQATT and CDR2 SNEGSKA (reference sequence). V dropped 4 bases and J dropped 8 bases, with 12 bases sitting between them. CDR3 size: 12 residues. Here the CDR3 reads CSAKDPPKPQHF. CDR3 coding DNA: TGCAGTGCTAAGGATCCTCCAAAGCCCCAGCATTTT.

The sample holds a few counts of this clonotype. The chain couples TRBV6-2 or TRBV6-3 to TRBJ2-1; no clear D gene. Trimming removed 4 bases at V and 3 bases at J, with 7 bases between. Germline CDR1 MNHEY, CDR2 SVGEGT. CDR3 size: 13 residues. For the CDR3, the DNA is TGTGCCAGCAGTTGCCTTAACTACAATGAGCAGTTCTTC. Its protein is CASSCLNYNEQFF.

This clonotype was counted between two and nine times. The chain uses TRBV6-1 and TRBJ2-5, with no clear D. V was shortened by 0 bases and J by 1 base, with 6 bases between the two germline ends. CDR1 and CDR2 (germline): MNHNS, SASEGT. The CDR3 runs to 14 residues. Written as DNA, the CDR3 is TGTGCCAGCAGTGAAGCTGACTCCCAAGAGACCCAGTACTTC. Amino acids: CASSEADSQETQYF.

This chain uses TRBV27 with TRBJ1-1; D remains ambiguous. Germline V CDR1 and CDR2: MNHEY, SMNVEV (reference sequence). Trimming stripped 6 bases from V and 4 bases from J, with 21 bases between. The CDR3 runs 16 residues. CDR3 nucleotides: TGTGCCAGCAGATCACCTACCAGAGGACGGACCACTGAAGCTTTCTTT. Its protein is CASRSPTRGRTTEAFF.

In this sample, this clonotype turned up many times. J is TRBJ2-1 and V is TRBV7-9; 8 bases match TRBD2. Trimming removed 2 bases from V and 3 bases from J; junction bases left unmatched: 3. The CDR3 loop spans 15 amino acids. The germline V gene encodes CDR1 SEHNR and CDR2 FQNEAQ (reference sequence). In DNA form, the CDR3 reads TGTGCCAGCAGCTTACCGGGACTAGGCTACAATGAGCAGTTCTTC. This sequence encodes CASSLPGLGYNEQFF.

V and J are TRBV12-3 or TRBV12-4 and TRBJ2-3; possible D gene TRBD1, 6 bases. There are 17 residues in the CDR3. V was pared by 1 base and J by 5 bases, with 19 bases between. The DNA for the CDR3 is TGTGCCAGCAGTTTAGGTCCAGGGGCAATAGTCATAGATACGCAGTATTTT. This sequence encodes CASSLGPGAIVIDTQYF.

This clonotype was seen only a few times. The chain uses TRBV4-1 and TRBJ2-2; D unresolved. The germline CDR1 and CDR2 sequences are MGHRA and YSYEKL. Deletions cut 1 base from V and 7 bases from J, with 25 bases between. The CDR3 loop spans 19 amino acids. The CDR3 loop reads CASSQANLTLIGLDGELFF. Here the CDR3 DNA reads TGCGCCAGCAGCCAAGCCAACTTAACCCTAATAGGGTTAGACGGGGAGCTGTTTTTT.

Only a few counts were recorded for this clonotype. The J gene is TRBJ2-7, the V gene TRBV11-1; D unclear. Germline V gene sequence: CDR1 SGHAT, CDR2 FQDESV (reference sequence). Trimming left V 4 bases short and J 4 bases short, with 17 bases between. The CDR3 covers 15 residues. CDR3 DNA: TGTGCCAGCAGCTCGGAACGGGCAGTAGTATACGAGCAGTACTTC. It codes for CASSSERAVVYEQYF.

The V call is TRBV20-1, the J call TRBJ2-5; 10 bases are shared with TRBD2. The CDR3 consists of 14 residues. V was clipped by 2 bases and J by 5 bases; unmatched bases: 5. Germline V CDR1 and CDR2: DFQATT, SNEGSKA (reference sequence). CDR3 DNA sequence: TGCAGTGCTAGACTAGCGGGGGCGGTGGAGACCCAGTACTTC. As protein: CSARLAGAVETQYF.

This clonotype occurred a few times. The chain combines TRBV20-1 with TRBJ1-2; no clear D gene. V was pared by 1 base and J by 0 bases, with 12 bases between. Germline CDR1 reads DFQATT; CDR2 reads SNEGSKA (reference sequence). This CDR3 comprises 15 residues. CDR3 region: CSARVYQSTNYGYTF. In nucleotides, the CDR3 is TGCAGTGCTAGAGTGTATCAGAGTACTAACTATGGCTACACCTTC.

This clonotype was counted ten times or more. The DNA for the CDR3 is TGTGCCAGCAGCTTATTGGGACAGGGAGGGAGTGGCTACACCTTC. It is translated as CASSLLGQGGSGYTF. The V call is TRBV11-2, the J call TRBJ1-2, with 9 positions matching TRBD1. Germline trimming cut 2 bases from V and 7 bases from J; bases unmatched to any gene: 8. CDR3 length equals 15 residues. Per the germline V gene, CDR1 is SGHAT and CDR2 is FQNNGV.

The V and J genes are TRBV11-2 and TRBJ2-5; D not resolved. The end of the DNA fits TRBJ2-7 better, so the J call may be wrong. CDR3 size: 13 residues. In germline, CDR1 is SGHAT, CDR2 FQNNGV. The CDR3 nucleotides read TGTGCCAGCAGCTTAGGGGTAAGGGCCGAGCAGTACTTC. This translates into CASSLGVRAEQYF.

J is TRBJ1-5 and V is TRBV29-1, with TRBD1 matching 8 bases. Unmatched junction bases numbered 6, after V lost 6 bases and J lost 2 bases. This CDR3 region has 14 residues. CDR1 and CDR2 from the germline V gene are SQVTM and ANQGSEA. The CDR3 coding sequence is TGCAGCGTACATGGGACAGGTCGCAATCAGCCCCAGCATTTT. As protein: CSVHGTGRNQPQHF.

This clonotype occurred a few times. CDR3 bases: TGTGCCACCAGTGCCCCCGTGGGTGGGGATACGCAGTATTTT. This encodes CATSAPVGGDTQYF. The rearrangement links TRBV24-1 to TRBJ2-3, with unresolved D. CDR3 length: 14 residues. Trimming stripped 5 bases from V and 6 bases from J, with 14 bases between. Germline V lookup: CDR1 KGHDR, CDR2 SFDVKD.

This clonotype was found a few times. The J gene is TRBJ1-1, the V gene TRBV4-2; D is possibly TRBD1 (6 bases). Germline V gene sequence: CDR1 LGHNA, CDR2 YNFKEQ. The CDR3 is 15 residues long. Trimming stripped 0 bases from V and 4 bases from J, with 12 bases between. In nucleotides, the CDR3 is TGTGCCAGCAGCCAAGACCCTACAGGGCCCACTGAAGCTTTCTTT. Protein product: CASSQDPTGPTEAFF.

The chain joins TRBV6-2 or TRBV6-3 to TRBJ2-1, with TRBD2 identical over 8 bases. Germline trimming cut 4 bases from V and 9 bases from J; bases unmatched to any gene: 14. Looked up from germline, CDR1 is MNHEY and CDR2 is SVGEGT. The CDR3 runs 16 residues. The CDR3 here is CASSSIAGPNMGEQFF. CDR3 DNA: TGTGCCAGCAGTTCTATAGCGGGACCAAACATGGGTGAGCAGTTCTTC.

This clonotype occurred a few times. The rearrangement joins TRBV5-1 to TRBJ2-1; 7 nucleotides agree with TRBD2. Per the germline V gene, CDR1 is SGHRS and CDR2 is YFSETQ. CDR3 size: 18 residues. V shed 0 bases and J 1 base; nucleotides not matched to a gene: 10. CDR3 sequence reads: CASSLERGSVSSYNEQFF. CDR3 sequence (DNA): TGCGCCAGCAGCTTGGAACGCGGGAGCGTTTCGTCCTACAATGAGCAGTTCTTC. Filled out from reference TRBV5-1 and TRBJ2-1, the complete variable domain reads KAGVTQTPRYLIKTRGQQVTLSCSPISGHRSVSWYQQTPGQGLQFLFEYFSETQRNKGNFPGRFSGRQFSNSRSEMNVSTLELGDSALYLCASSLERGSVSSYNEQFFGPGTRLTVL.

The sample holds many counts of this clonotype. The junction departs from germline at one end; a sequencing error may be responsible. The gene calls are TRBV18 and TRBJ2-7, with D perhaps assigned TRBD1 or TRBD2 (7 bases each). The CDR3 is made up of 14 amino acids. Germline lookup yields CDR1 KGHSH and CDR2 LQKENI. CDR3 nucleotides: TGCGCCAGCAGTCCCAGGGGGGGGTCCTACGAGCAGTACTTC. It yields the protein CASSPRGGSYEQYF.

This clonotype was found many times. DNA of the CDR3: TGTGCCAGCAGTTTAGGCGGCGGGTCCTCCTACGAGCAGTACTTC. It yields the protein CASSLGGGSSYEQYF. V and J are TRBV28 and TRBJ2-7, with D tentatively TRBD2 (5 bases). V lost 2 bases, J lost 0 bases, and 11 bases lay in between. The CDR3 loop spans 15 amino acids. Germline V CDR1 and CDR2: MDHEN, SYDVKM.